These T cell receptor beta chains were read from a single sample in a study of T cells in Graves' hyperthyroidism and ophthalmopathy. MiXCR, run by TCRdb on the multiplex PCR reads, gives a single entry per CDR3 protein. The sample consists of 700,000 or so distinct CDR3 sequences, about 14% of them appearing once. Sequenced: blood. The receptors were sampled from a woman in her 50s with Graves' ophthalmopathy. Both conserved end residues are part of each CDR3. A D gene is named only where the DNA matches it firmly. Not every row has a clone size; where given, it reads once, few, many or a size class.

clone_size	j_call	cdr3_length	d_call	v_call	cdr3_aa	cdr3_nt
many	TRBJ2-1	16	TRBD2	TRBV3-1	CASSPRTSGRANEQFF	TGTGCCAGCAGTCCCCGGACTAGCGGGAGGGCCAATGAGCAGTTCTTC
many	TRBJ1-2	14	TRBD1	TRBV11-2	CASSPDRDNYGYTF	TGTGCCAGCAGCCCGGACAGGGACAACTATGGCTACACCTTC
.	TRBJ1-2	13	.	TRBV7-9	CASSPGTAIGYTF	TGTGCCAGCAGCCCCGGGACGGCTATTGGCTACACCTTC
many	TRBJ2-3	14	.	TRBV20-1	CSARAQGHTDTQYF	TGCAGTGCTAGAGCCCAGGGGCACACAGATACGCAGTATTTT
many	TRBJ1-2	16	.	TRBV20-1	CSARDPPTDGSGGYTF	TGCAGTGCTAGGGATCCACCAACGGACGGTTCTGGAGGCTACACCTTC
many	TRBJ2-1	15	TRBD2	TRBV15	CATSRGGGRVNEQFF	TGTGCCACCAGCAGAGGGGGAGGGAGGGTAAATGAGCAGTTCTTC
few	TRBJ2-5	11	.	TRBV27	CASSFGRTQYF	TGTGCCAGCAGTTTTGGTCGGACCCAGTACTTC
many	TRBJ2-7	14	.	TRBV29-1	CSALTTGSSYEQYF	TGCAGCGCCTTAACGACGGGCAGCTCCTACGAGCAGTACTTC
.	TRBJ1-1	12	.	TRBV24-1	CATAGAGTEAFF	TGTGCCACCGCCGGGGCCGGCACTGAAGCTTTCTTT
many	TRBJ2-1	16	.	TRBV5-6	CASSLAQGQLYNEQFF	TGTGCCAGCAGCTTGGCCCAGGGACAACTGTACAATGAGCAGTTCTTC
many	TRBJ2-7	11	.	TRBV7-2	CASSSISEQYF	TGTGCCAGCAGCTCAATATCGGAGCAGTACTTC
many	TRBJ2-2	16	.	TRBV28	CASSLPPEGGTGELFF	TGTGCCAGCAGTTTACCGCCTGAGGGAGGAACCGGGGAGCTGTTTTTT
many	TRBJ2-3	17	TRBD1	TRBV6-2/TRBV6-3	CASSLTGQGFITDTQYF	TGTGCCAGCAGTTTGACGGGACAGGGTTTTATCACAGATACGCAGTATTTT
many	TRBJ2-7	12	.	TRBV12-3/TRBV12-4	CASSLDRNGQYF	TGTGCCAGCAGTTTAGACAGAAACGGGCAGTACTTC
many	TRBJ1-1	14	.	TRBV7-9	CASNGRGLNTEAFF	TGTGCCAGCAACGGCCGGGGTCTGAACACTGAAGCTTTCTTT
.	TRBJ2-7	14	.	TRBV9	CASSVGDLAYEQYF	TGTGCCAGCAGCGTAGGAGACTTAGCCTACGAGCAGTACTTC
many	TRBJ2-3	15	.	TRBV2	CASSDGQISTDTQYF	TGTGCCAGCAGTGACGGACAGATTAGCACAGATACGCAGTATTTT
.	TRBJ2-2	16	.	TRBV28	CASSFRGRGNTGELFF	TGTGCCAGCAGTTTTAGAGGGAGAGGGAACACCGGGGAGCTGTTTTTT
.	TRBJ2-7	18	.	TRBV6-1	CASSRAFDSDWSSYEQYF	TGTGCCAGCAGCCGGGCTTTTGATAGCGACTGGAGCTCCTACGAGCAGTACTTC
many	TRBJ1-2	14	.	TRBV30	CAWSVGTLNYGYTF	TGTGCCTGGAGTGTGGGAACACTTAACTATGGCTACACCTTC
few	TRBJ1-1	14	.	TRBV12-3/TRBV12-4	CASSSGGALSEAFF	TGTGCCAGCAGTTCGGGGGGCGCTCTCTCTGAAGCTTTCTTT
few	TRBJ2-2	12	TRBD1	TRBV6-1	CASYRGPGELFF	TGTGCCAGCTACAGGGGACCCGGGGAGCTGTTTTTT
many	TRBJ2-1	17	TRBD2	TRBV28	CASSQPGLAGGDGEQFF	TGTGCCAGCAGCCAACCGGGACTAGCGGGAGGTGACGGTGAGCAGTTCTTC
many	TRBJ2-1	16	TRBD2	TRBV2	CASRAALAGAYNEQFF	TGTGCCAGCAGAGCTGCCCTAGCGGGAGCCTACAATGAGCAGTTCTTC
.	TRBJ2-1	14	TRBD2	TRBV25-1	CASSDWGLGYEQFF	TGTGCCAGCAGTGATTGGGGACTAGGGTATGAGCAGTTCTTC
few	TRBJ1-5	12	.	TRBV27	CAGSQGGQPQHF	TGTGCCGGCTCACAAGGAGGTCAGCCCCAGCATTTT
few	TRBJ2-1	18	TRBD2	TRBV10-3	CAIGTDGTSGSSYNEQFF	TGTGCCATCGGAACCGACGGGACTAGCGGGAGCTCCTACAATGAGCAGTTCTTC
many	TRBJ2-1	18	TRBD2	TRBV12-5	CASGLVHWTSGSSNEQFF	TGTGCTAGTGGTTTGGTACATTGGACTAGCGGGAGTAGCAATGAGCAGTTCTTC
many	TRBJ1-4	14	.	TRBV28	CASSLVRGFEKLFF	TGTGCCAGCAGTTTGGTTCGGGGTTTTGAAAAACTGTTTTTT
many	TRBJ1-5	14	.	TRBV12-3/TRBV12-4	CASSEQGRHQPQHF	TGTGCCAGCAGTGAACAGGGTCGACATCAGCCCCAGCATTTT
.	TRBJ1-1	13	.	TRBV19	CASFEQLNTEAFF	TGTGCCAGTTTCGAACAGTTGAACACTGAAGCTTTCTTT
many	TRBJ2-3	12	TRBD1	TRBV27	CATAGQADTQYF	TGTGCCACCGCCGGACAGGCAGATACGCAGTATTTT
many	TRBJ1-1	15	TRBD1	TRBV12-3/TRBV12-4	CASSPRDRENTEAFF	TGTGCCAGCAGCCCCCGGGACAGGGAGAACACTGAAGCTTTCTTT
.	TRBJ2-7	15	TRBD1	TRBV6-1	CASSYGTGQEGERYF	TGTGCCAGCAGTTATGGGACAGGGCAGGAGGGCGAGCGGTACTTC
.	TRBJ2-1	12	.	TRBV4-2	CASSLLRDQQFF	TGTGCCAGCAGCCTTCTCCGGGACCAGCAGTTCTTC
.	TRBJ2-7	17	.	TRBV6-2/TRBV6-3	CASSYSPGAYISYEQYF	TGTGCCAGCAGTTACTCGCCAGGGGCTTATATCTCCTACGAGCAGTACTTC
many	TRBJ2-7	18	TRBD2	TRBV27	CASSVLTPGTRKSHEQYF	TGTGCCAGCAGTGTCTTAACCCCGGGGACTAGAAAGTCCCACGAGCAGTACTTC
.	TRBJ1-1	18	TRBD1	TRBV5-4	CASSLNVQGGRLNTEAFF	TGTGCCAGCAGCTTGAATGTACAGGGGGGTAGGTTGAACACTGAAGCTTTCTTT
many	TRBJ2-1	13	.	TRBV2	CASTPGPYNEQFF	TGTGCCAGCACCCCGGGACCCTACAATGAGCAGTTCTTC
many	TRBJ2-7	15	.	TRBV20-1	CSARLPGLTFYEQYF	TGCAGTGCTAGACTGCCGGGACTCACCTTCTACGAGCAGTACTTC
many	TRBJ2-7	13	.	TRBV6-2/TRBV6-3	CASSRGRVSEQYF	TGTGCCAGCAGCCGTGGCAGGGTATCCGAGCAGTACTTC
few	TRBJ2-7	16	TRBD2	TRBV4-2	CASSQEGAGGASEQYF	TGTGCCAGCAGCCAAGAGGGGGCGGGAGGGGCATCCGAGCAGTACTTC
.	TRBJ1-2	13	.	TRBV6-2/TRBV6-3	CASNRAGDYGYTF	TGTGCCAGCAACAGGGCGGGAGACTATGGCTACACCTTC
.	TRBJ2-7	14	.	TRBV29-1	CSVLLRGKFYEQYF	TGCAGCGTTCTGTTGAGGGGGAAATTCTACGAGCAGTACTTC
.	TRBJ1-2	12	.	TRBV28	CASRPTVYGYTF	TGTGCCAGCAGACCGACAGTCTATGGCTACACCTTC
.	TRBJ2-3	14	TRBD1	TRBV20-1	CSASRGQGIDTQYF	TGCAGTGCCAGCAGGGGACAGGGCATAGATACGCAGTATTTT
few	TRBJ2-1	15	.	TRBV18	CASSPGNRQYNEQFF	TGTGCCAGCTCACCAGGGAATCGCCAATACAATGAGCAGTTCTTC